This T cell receptor beta chain was identified in a study of T cells in Graves' hyperthyroidism and ophthalmopathy. Background on the study: The initial diagnosis was the point when peripheral blood was collected, ahead of any treatment.

This clonotype was found a few times. Its antigen remains unidentified. RNA transcripts gave rise to amplified TCR beta CDR3 regions. When the TCR CDR3 underwent first-round RT-PCR, the HTBI primer set was used. One entry per CDR3 protein, called by TCRdb with MiXCR from the multiplex PCR reads. The sample contains approximately 600,000 distinct CDR3 sequences, less than 25% of which appear only once. Overall study findings and caveats: The model's output predicted ophthalmopathy at a median of 6.5 months prior to onset.

The CDR3 is 15 residues long. The germline V gene encodes CDR1 LGHNA and CDR2 YNFKEQ. Trimming removed 0 bases at V and 5 bases at J, with 14 bases between. Diagnoses rested on clinical symptoms, serum thyroxine and TRAb, thyroid ultrasound and orbital computed tomography. The sequenced sample was blood. The receptor's source is a man aged 30-40 years with Graves' ophthalmopathy. This chain connects TRBV4-2 to TRBJ2-7; the D gene is possibly TRBD1 (6 bases). CDR3 in DNA: TGTGCCAGCAGCCAAGATCTGGGGGCAGTAAACGAGCAGTACTTC. Protein: CASSQDLGAVNEQYF.